This T cell receptor (beta chain) derives from a study of T cells after yellow fever vaccination. This clonotype was seen a handful of times. Its antigen is as yet unknown. Germline trimming cut 5 bases from V and 5 bases from J; bases unmatched to any gene: 9. The CDR3 extends over 14 amino acids. CDR1 is MNHEY and CDR2 is SVGEGT in the germline V gene. TCRdb fed the 5' RACE reads into MiXCR, producing one record per CDR3 protein. The sample lists approximately 550,000 distinct CDR3 sequences, roughly 14% occurring once. Regarding the study as a whole: Most primary-vaccination clones reappeared after the booster (approximately 96% CD4, roughly 88% CD8).

The sequence was obtained from a man under 40 who received the YFV17D yellow fever vaccine. The V gene is TRBV6-2 or TRBV6-3, the J gene TRBJ2-7; the match to TRBD2 covers 7 bases. The sample was PBMCs, taken on the day of the yellow fever booster vaccination. The CDR3 protein is CASSHGGRLHEQYF. The CDR3 region has the DNA TGTGCCAGCAGTCACGGGGGGAGACTTCACGAGCAGTACTTC.